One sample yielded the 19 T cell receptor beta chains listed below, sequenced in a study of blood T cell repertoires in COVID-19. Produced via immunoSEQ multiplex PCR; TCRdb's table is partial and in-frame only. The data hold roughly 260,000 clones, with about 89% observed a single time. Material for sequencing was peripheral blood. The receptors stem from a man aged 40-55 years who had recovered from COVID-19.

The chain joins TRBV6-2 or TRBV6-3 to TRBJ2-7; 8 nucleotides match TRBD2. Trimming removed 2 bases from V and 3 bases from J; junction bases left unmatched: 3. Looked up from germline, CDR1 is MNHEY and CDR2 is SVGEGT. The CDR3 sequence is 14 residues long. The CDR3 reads CASSYPGLGYEQYF. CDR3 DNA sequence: TGTGCCAGCAGTTACCCGGGACTAGGCTACGAGCAGTACTTC.

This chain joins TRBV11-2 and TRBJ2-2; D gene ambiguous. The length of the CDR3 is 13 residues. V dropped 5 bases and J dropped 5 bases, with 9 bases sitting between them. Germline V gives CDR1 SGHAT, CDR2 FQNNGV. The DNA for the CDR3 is TGTGCCAGCAGCCTTTTGCGGACCGGGGAGCTGTTTTTT. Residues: CASSLLRTGELFF. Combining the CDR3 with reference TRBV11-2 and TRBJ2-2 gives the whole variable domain EAGVAQSPRYKIIEKRQSVAFWCNPISGHATLYWYQQILGQGPKLLIQFQNNGVVDDSQLPKDRFSAERLKGVDSTLKIQPAKLEDSAVYLCASSLLRTGELFFGEGSRLTVL.

CDR3 sequence (DNA): TGCGCCAGCAGCCAAGTAACCCCGGGGGGAGGTAATTCACCCCTCCACTTT. This sequence encodes CASSQVTPGGGNSPLHF. V and J are TRBV4-3 and TRBJ1-6; tentative D call: TRBD1 (5 bases). Germline V gives CDR1 LGHNA, CDR2 YSLEER. The CDR3 has 17 amino acids. V gave up 1 base and J gave up 6 bases, with 16 bases separating them.

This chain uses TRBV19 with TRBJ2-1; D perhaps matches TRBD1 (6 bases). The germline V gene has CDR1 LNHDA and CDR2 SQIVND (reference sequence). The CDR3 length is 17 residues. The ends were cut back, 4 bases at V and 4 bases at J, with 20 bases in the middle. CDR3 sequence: CASSNPFTGSLYNEQFF. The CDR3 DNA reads TGTGCCAGTAGTAACCCCTTCACAGGGTCTCTATACAATGAGCAGTTCTTC.

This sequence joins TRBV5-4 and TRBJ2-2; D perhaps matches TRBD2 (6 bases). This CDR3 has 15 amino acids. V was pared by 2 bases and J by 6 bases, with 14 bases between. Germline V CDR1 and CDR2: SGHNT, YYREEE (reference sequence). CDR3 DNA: TGTGCCAGCAGCTTTGGGGGGATAACACCCGGGGAGCTGTTTTTT. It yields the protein CASSFGGITPGELFF. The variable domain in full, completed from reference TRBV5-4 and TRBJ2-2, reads ETGVTQSPTHLIKTRGQQVTLRCSSQSGHNTVSWYQQALGQGPQFIFQYYREEENGRGNFPPRFSGLQFPNYSSELNVNALELDDSALYLCASSFGGITPGELFFGEGSRLTVL.

The DNA for the CDR3 is TGCGCCAGCAGCCAAGAGTCAGCGCGGGGGGGCAGGGAGACCCAGTACTTC. This encodes CASSQESARGGRETQYF. The V gene is TRBV4-1, the J gene TRBJ2-5; 9 positions agree with TRBD2. The V and J ends lost 0 bases and 5 bases, in that order; junction bases with no gene match: 10. The CDR3 covers 17 residues. Germline-derived CDR1 and CDR2 are MGHRA and YSYEKL.

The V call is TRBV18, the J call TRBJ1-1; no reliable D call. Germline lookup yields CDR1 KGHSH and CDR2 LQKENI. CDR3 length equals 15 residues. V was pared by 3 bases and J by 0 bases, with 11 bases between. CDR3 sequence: CASSPTGVLNTEAFF. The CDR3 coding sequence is TGTGCCAGCTCACCGACCGGGGTATTGAACACTGAAGCTTTCTTT.

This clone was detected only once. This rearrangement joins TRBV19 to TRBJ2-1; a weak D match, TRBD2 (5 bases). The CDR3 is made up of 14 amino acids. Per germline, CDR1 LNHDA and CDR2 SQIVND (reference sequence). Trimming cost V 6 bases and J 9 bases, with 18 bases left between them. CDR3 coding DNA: TGTGCCAGTAGCGTGCCTCCGGGGTTTCGTGAGCAGTTCTTC. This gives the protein CASSVPPGFREQFF.

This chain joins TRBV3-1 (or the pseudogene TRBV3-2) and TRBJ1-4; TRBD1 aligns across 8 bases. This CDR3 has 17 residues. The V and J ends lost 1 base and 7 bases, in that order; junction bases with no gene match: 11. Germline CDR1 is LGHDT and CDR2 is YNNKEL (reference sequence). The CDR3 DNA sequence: TGTGCCAGCAGCCAAGCTCTCACCGGGACAGGCGCTGAAAAACTGTTTTTT. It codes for CASSQALTGTGAEKLFF.

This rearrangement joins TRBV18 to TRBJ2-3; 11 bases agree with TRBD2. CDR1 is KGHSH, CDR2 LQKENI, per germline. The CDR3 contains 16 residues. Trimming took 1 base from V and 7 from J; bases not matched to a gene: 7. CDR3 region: CASSPLTSGSRNTQYF. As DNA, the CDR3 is TGTGCCAGCTCACCACTTACTAGCGGGAGTCGGAATACGCAGTATTTT.

The CDR3 region is CASSLGDNPVYEQYF. CDR3 bases: TGCGCCAGCAGCTTGGGTGACAACCCCGTCTACGAGCAGTACTTC. This chain links TRBV5-1 with TRBJ2-7; D ambiguous. CDR1 SGHRS and CDR2 YFSETQ come from the germline V gene. This CDR3 comprises 15 residues. Deletions cut 0 bases from V and 3 bases from J, with 13 bases between.

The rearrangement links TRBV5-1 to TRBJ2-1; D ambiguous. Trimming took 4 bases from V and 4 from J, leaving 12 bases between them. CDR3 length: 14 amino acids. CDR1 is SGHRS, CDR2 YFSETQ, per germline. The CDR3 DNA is TGCGCCAGCAGCCCCTTGGCTAGTTACAATGAGCAGTTCTTC. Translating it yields CASSPLASYNEQFF.

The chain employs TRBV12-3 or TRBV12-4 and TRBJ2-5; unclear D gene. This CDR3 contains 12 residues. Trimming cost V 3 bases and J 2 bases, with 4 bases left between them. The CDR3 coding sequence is TGTGCCAGCAGTTTCATTCAAGAGACCCAGTACTTC. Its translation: CASSFIQETQYF.

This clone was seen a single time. CDR3 in amino acids: CASRTGYSYEQYF. The CDR3 region has the DNA TGTGCCAGCAGGACAGGCTACTCCTACGAGCAGTACTTC. The V and J genes are TRBV7-2 and TRBJ2-7; D possibly corresponds to TRBD1 (6 bases). This CDR3 spans 13 amino acids. V was shortened by 6 bases and J by 0 bases, with 9 bases between the two germline ends. Germline V lookup: CDR1 SGHTA, CDR2 FQGNSA.

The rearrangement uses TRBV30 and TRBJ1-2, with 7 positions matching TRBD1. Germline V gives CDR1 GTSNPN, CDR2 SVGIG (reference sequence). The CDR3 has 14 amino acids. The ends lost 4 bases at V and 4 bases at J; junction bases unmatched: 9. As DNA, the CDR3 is TGTGCCTGGAACTACGACAGGGTAATCTATGGCTACACCTTC. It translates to CAWNYDRVIYGYTF.

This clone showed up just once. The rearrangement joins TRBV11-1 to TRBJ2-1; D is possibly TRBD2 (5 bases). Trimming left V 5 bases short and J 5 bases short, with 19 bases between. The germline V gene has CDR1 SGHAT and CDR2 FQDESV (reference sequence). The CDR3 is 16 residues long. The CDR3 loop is CASSHRVVAPNNEQFF. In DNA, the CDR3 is TGTGCCAGCAGCCATCGGGTGGTAGCGCCTAACAATGAGCAGTTCTTC.

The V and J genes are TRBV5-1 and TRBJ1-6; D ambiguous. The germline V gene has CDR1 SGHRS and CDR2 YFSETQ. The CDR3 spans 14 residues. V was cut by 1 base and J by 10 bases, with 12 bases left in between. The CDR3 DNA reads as TGCGCCAGCAGCTTGACCCCGAGGTACTCACCCCTCCACTTT. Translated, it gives CASSLTPRYSPLHF.

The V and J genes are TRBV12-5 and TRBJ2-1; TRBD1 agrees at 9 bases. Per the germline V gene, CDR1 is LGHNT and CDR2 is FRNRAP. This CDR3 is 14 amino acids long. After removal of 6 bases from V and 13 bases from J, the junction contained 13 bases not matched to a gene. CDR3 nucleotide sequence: TGTGCTAGTGGCCCTCCTGGGACAGGGCTTCGACAGTTCTTC. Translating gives CASGPPGTGLRQFF.

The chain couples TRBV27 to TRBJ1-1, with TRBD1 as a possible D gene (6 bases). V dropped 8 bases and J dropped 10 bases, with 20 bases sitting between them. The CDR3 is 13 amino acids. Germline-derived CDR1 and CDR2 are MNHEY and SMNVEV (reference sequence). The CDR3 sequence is CASLSPGVTLAFF. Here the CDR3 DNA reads TGTGCCAGCCTTTCCCCAGGGGTTACGCTAGCTTTCTTT.